This T cell receptor beta chain is from a study of T cells after yellow fever vaccination. Background on the study: Tscm, CM, EM and EMRA memory subsets were sorted by CD3, CD45RA, CCR7 and CD95.

Study observations and caveats: Peak timing came faster in the weaker secondary response, day 5 versus 15. At around 96% for CD4 and 70% to 90% for CD8, most primary-vaccination clones showed up again after the booster.

CDR1 LNHDA and CDR2 SQIVND come from the germline V gene (reference sequence). The CDR3 length is 12 residues. V was cut by 5 bases and J by 1 base, with 5 bases left in between. One entry per CDR3 protein results from TCRdb running MiXCR on the 5' RACE reads. Of some 48,000 distinct CDR3 sequences in the sample, more than 6% were seen once. This clonotype was sampled from a young man who received the YFV17D yellow fever vaccine. This chain links TRBV19 with TRBJ1-1, with D unresolved. The source material was PBMCs, either bulk or a sorted T-cell subset (CD4+, CD8+, memory, or dextramer-sorted; not recorded which), sampled 45 days after the yellow fever booster vaccination. The CDR3 sequence is CASSRRNTEAFF. As DNA, the CDR3 is TGTGCCAGTAGTCGGAGGAACACTGAAGCTTTCTTT.